This T cell receptor beta chain was obtained from a study of T cell responses to AZD1222 COVID-19 vaccine. The CDR3 loop spans 15 amino acids. Germline CDR1 is SGHDT and CDR2 is YYEEEE. Losses at the gene ends were 2 bases for V and 4 bases for J; bases not matched to a gene: 5. Remarks on this clone: Its cognate antigen is unknown.

The study, taken as a whole, reports: Clonal diversity was possibly underestimated, and the donors were mostly white British, with more females. Only a handful of AZD1222 recipients were seropositive at baseline. Recipients of two AZD1222 doses showed rising Spike-specific TCR breadth and depth. Of spike-specific TCRs, nearly half reportedly target regions left unmutated in variants.

Assay: immunoSEQ multiplex PCR; the TCRdb copy retains only in-frame clones and omits some. The sample gives about 190,000 clones, approximately 91% of which show up once; more than 0.75% is in the top ten. The TCR originated in an adult in good health. This specimen consisted of peripheral blood, obtained on day 0 of AZD1222 vaccination. The chain is built from TRBV5-6 and TRBJ2-1, with 8 bases that match TRBD1. Here the CDR3 DNA reads TGTGCCAGCAGCTTTCTGGACAGGGAATACAATGAGCAGTTCTTC. It encodes CASSFLDREYNEQFF.